This TCR beta chain was found in a study of OX40 agonist ivuxolimab in advanced cancers. Overall study: Ivuxolimab is a fully human IgG2 antibody that activates OX40 (CD134). Among those treated, three patients had partial responses, one with hepatocellular carcinoma and two with cutaneous melanoma. Treatment received earlier with anti-PD-1, anti-PD-L1 or anti-CTLA-4 agents was allowed, and less than 45% had some.

Patients were ineligible given autoimmune disease history or systemic immunosuppression. Germline V gene sequence: CDR1 SGHNT, CDR2 YENEEA. The V end was cut by 2 bases, the J end by 1 base, with 18 bases between. The CDR3 spans 17 residues. Measured with immunoSEQ multiplex PCR; TCRdb has only the in-frame clones, and not every one. Of over 13,000 clones listed, 70% are singletons. This sample comprised CD4+ or CD8+ T cells sorted from blood, obtained in a trial of the OX40 agonist ivuxolimab. This receptor was identified in an adult with an advanced solid tumor such as melanoma, head and neck, liver or kidney cancer. The chain uses TRBV11-3 and TRBJ2-7; D is undetermined. The CDR3 loop is CASSLWTAGDRSYEQYF. For the CDR3, the DNA is TGTGCCAGCAGCTTATGGACGGCAGGCGATAGATCCTACGAGCAGTACTTC.